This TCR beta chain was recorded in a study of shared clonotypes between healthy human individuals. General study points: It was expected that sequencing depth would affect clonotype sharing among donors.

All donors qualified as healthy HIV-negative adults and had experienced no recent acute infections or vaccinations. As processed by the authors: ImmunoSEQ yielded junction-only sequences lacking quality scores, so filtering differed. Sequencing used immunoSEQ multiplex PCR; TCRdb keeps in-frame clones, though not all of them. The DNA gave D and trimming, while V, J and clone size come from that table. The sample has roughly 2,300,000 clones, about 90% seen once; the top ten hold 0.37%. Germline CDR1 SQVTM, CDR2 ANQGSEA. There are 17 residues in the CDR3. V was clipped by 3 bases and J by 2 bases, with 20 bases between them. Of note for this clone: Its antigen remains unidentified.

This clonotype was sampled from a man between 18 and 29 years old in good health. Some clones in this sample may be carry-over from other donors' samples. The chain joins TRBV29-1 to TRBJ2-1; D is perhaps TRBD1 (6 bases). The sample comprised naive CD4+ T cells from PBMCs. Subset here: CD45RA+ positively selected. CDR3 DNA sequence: TGCAGCGTTGAGTGGGGGCTTGGCCTGGGGGCCTACAATGAGCAGTTCTTC. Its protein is CSVEWGLGLGAYNEQFF.